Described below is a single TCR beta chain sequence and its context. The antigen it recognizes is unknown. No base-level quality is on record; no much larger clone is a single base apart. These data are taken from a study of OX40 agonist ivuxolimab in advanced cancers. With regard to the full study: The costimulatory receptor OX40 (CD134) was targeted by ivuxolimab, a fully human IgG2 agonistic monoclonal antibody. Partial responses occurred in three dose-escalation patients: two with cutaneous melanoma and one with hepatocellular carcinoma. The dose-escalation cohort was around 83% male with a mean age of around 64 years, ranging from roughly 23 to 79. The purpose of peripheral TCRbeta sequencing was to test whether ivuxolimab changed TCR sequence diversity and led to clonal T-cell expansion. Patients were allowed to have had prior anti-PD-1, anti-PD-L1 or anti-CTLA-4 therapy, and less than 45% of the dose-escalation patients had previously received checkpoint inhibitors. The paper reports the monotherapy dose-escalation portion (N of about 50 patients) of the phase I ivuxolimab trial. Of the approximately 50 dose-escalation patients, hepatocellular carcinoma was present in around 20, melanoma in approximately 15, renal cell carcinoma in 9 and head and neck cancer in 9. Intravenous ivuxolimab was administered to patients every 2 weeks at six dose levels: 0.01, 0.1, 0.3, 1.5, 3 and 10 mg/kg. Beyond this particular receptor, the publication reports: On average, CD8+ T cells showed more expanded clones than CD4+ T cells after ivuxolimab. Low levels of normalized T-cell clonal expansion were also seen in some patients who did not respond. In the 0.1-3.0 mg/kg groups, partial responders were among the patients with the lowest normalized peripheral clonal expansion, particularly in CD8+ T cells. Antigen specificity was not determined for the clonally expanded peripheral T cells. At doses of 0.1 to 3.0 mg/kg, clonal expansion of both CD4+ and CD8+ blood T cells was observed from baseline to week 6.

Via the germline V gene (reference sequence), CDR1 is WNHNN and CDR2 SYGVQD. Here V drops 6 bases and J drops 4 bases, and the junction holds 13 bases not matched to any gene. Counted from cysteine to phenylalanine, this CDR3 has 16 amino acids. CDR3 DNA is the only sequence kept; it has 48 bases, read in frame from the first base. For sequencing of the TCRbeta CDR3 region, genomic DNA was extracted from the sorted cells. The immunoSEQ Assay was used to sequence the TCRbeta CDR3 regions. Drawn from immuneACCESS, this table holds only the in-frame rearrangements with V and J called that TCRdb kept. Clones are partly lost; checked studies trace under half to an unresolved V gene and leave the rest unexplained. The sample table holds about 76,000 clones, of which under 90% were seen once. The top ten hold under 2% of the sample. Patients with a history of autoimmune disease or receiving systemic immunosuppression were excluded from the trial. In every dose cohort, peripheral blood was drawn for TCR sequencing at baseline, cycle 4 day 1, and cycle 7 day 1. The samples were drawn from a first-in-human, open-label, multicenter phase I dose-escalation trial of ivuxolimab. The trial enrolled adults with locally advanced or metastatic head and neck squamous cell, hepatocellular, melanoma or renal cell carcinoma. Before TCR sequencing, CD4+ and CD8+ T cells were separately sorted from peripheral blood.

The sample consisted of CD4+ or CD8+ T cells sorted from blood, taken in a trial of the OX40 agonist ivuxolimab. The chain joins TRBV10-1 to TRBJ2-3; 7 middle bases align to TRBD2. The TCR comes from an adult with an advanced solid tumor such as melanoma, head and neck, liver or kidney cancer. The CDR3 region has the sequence CASSVGVMAGADTQYF. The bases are TGCGCCAGCAGCGTCGGGGTTATGGCGGGGGCAGATACGCAGTATTTT.